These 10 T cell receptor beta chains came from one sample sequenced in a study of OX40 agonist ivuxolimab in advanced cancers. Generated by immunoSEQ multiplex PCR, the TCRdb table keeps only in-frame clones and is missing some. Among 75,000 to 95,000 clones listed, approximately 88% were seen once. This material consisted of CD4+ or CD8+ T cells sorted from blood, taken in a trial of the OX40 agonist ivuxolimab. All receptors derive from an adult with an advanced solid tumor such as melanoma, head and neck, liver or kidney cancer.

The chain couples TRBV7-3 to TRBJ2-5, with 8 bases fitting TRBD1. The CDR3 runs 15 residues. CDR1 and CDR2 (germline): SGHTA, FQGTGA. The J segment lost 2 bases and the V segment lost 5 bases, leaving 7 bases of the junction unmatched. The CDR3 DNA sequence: TGTGCCAGCAGCACTGGACAGGGTAGGCAAGAGACCCAGTACTTC. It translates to CASSTGQGRQETQYF.

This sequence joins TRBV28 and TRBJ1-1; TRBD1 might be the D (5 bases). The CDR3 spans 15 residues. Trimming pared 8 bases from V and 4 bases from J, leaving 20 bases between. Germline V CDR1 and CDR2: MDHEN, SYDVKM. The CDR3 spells CASFPVGGSSTEAFF. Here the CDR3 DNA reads TGTGCCAGCTTTCCTGTTGGGGGGTCGTCCACTGAAGCTTTCTTT.

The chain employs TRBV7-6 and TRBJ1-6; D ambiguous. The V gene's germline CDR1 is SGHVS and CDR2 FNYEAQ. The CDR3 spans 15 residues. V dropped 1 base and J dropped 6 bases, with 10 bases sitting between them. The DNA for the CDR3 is TGTGCCAGCAGCTTAGGAGCCCCCCCTAATTCACCCCTCCACTTT. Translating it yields CASSLGAPPNSPLHF.

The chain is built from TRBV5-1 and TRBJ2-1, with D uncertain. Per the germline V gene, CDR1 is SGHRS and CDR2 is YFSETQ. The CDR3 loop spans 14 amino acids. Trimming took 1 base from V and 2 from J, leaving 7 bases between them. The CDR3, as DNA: TGCGCCAGCAGCTTGACATCAACCTACAATGAGCAGTTCTTC. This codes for CASSLTSTYNEQFF.

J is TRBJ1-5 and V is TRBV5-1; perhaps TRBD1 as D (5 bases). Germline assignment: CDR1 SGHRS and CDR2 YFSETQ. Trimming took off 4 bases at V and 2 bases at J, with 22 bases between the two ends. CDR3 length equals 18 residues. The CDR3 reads CASSPSGLSPGGNQPQHF. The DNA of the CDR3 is TGCGCCAGCAGCCCCTCGGGGCTCTCCCCGGGGGGCAATCAGCCCCAGCATTTT.

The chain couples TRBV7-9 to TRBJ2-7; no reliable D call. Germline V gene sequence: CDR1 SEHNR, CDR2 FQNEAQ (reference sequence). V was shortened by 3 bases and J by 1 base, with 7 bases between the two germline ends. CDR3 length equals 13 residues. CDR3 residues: CASSFHSSYEQYF. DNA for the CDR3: TGTGCCAGCAGCTTTCACAGTTCCTACGAGCAGTACTTC.

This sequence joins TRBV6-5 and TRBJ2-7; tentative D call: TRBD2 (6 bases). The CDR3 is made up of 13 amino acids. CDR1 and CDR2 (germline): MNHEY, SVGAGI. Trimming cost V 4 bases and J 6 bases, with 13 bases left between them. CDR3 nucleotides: TGTGCCAGCAGTTGGGGGGTAACGGGCGAGCAGTACTTC. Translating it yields CASSWGVTGEQYF.

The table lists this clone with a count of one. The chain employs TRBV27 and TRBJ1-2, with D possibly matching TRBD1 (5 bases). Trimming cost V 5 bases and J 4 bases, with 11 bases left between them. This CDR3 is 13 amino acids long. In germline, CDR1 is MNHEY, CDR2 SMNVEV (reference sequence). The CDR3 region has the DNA TGTGCCAGCAGTGGCCGGGACCGCTATGGCTACACCTTC. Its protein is CASSGRDRYGYTF.

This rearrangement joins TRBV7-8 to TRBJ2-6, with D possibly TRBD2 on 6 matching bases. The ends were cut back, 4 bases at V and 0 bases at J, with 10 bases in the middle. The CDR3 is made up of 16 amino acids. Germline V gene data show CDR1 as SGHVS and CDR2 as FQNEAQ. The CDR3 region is CASSSGGGSGANVLTF. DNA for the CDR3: TGTGCCAGCAGCTCCGGGGGAGGCTCTGGGGCCAACGTCCTGACTTTC.

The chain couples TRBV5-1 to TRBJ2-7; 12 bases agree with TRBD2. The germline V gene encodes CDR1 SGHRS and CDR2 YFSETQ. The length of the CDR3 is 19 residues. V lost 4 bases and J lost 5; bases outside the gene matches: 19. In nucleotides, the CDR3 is TGCGCCAGCAGCACCGGCCTCCCTGGACTAGCGGGAAAATGGGACGAGCAGTACTTC. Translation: CASSTGLPGLAGKWDEQYF. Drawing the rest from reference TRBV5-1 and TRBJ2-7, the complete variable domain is KAGVTQTPRYLIKTRGQQVTLSCSPISGHRSVSWYQQTPGQGLQFLFEYFSETQRNKGNFPGRFSGRQFSNSRSEMNVSTLELGDSALYLCASSTGLPGLAGKWDEQYFGPGTRLTVT.